The 9 T cell receptor beta chains reported below all come from one sample, sequenced in a study of T cells expressing NK-cell markers. Reanalyzing the 5' RACE reads, TCRdb keeps one entry per CDR3 protein, without DNA. In all, the sample yields roughly 350,000 distinct CDR3 sequences. The sample was blood T cells: a sorted CD56 or NKG2C T cell subset, CD4+ or CD8+ T cells, or bulk PBMC T cells (not recorded which). These receptors all stem from a man aged 18-75 years in good health.

This sequence joins TRBV10-2 and TRBJ2-1. The CDR3 totals 13 residues. Germline lookup yields CDR1 WSHSY and CDR2 SAAADI. CDR3 loop: CASSLKGFSEQFF.

The chain employs TRBV25-1 and TRBJ1-3; checking the TCRdb D call of TRBD1 is not possible without DNA. The CDR3 extends over 19 amino acids. Germline CDR1 is MGHDK and CDR2 is SYGVNS. CDR3 in amino acids: CASSEYFAPGGGPGNTIYF. The full variable domain, with the rest looked up from reference TRBV25-1 and TRBJ1-3, is EADIYQTPRYLVIGTGKKITLECSQTMGHDKMYWYQQDPGMELHLIHYSYGVNSTEKGDLSSESTVSRIRTEHFPLTLESARPSHTSQYLCASSEYFAPGGGPGNTIYFGEGSWLTVV.

This chain connects TRBV11-1 to TRBJ2-7; without DNA, the TCRdb call of TRBD1 cannot be checked. CDR1 is SGHAT, CDR2 FQDESV, per germline (reference sequence). CDR3 length equals 13 residues. CDR3: CASSRGHHYEQYF.

The V and J genes are TRBV9 and TRBJ2-7; as DNA is missing, the TRBD2 call by TCRdb cannot be tested. The CDR3 is 14 amino acids. Germline CDR1 SGDLS, CDR2 YYNGEE. This CDR3 reads CASSAEDRTYEQYF.

This chain connects TRBV11-3 to TRBJ2-3. Per germline, CDR1 SGHNT and CDR2 YENEEA. This CDR3 contains 14 residues. The CDR3 loop is CASSPYTRADTQYF.

The chain links TRBV20-1 to TRBJ1-1. The V gene's germline CDR1 is DFQATT and CDR2 SNEGSKA (reference sequence). This CDR3 spans 12 amino acids. The CDR3 sequence is CSAGLIYTEAFF.

The gene calls are TRBV5-1 and TRBJ2-7; TCRdb selects TRBD1, and the lack of DNA leaves this call unchecked. This CDR3 has 15 residues. The germline V gene encodes CDR1 SGHRS and CDR2 YFSETQ. The CDR3 region is CASSLKSREVNEQYF.

The J gene is TRBJ2-7, the V gene TRBV5-1; the D call of TRBD1 rests on TCRdb alone, since no DNA is present to check it. The V gene's germline CDR1 is SGHRS and CDR2 YFSETQ. The CDR3 runs 15 residues. This chain's CDR3 is CASSLWVGGEYEQYF.

The gene calls are TRBV2 and TRBJ2-3. Germline V CDR1 and CDR2: SNHLY, FYNNEI. CDR3 length equals 16 residues. The CDR3 region is CASSEGSVVRTDTQYF.